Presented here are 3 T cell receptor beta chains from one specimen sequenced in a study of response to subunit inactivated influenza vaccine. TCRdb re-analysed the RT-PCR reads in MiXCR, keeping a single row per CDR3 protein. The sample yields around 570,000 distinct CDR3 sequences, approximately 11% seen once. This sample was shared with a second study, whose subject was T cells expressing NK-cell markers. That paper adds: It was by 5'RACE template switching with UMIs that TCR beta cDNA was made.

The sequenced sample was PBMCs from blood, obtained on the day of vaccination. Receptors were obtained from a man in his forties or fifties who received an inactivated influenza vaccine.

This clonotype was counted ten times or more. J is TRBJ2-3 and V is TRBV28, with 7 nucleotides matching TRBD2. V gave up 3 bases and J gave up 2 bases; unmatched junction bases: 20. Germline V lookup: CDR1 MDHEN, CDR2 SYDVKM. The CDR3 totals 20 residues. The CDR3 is CASSFVLRLDSTSLTDTQYF. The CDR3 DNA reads TGTGCCAGCAGTTTCGTTCTTCGGTTGGATTCGACTAGCCTCACAGATACGCAGTATTTT.

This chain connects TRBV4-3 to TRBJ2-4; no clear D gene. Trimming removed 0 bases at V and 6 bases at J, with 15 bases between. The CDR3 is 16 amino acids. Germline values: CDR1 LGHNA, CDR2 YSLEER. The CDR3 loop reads CASSQDRAQSTNIQYF. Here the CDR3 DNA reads TGCGCCAGCAGCCAAGATCGGGCCCAAAGTACAAACATTCAGTACTTC.

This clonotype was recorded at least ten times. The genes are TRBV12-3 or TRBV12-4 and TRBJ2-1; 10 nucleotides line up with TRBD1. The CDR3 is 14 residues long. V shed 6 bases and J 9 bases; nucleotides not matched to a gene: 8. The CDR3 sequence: CASSSGTGVGEQFF. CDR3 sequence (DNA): TGTGCCAGCAGCTCCGGGACAGGGGTTGGTGAGCAGTTCTTC.